This TCR beta chain was sequenced during a study of regulatory and conventional T cells in RAG deficiency (dated by TCRdb to 2016 to 2017). At the level of the whole study: The study used high-throughput TCR beta sequencing to compare repertoire diversity and composition of Treg, conventional CD4+ and CD8+ T cells between RAG-deficient patients and healthy controls.

Preparation of the library involved the immunoSEQ multiplex PCR assay. Genomic DNA from the sorted T-cell subsets was used to amplify and sequence rearranged TCR beta chain products. The paper's data handling went like this. Shannon entropy and Simpson indices were used to measure the diversity of productive TCR beta rearrangements in each repertoire. Clonal expansion was assessed using the summed frequency of the 100 most abundant productive TCR beta clonotypes among total reads. A self-reactivity index based on amino acid usage at CDR3beta positions 6 and 7 was applied to the TRB repertoires. Repertoire analyses used two-way ANOVA; flow cytometric analyses used Student t or Mann-Whitney tests. Not all clones reach the TCRdb copy of this immuneACCESS table, which keeps in-frame sequences only. Checked studies attribute under half of the gap to unresolved V genes and leave the rest unexplained. That table is the source of V, J and clone size, and D and trimming were worked out from the DNA. In all, the sample holds around 22,000 clones, and 90% to 95% of those were seen once. The ten largest clonotypes hold 0.73% of the sample.

The CDR3 spans 14 residues, from the cysteine through the phenylalanine. The entry retains the CDR3 DNA only, 42 bases that are in frame from base 1. Looking up the germline V gene yields CDR1 SGHAT and CDR2 FQNNGV. Trimming removed 2 bases from V and 3 bases from J; the gene matches leave 4 bases unexplained. To note about this clone: Its cognate antigen has yet to be identified. Base qualities are not at hand, and no much larger clone is one base apart.

Before genomic DNA extraction, conventional CD4+ T cells were purified from blood as CD25-low CD127-high cells. Eight or nine healthy control donors were used as the comparison group for repertoire analyses. Overall study results and their limits: Compared with control T-cell subpopulations, RAG-deficient patients had much lower Shannon entropy and higher Simpson indices. Shorter CDR3 lengths were found in all patient T-cell subsets, and >75% Treg-Tconv repertoire overlap at nucleotide and amino acid level was observed in Omenn syndrome patients. The CD25-high CD127-low cells sorted from Omenn syndrome patients may be peripherally activated cells rather than true Treg cells. Some T-cell subset analyses were not performed for some subjects. Compared with controls, Omenn syndrome and CID/AS patients had around 110-fold fewer unique TCR beta sequences in Treg cells, but only roughly 10-fold fewer in the other subsets.

This sample also appeared in a second study, on regulatory T cells. The second study reports: The multiplex PCR used 52 forward TRBV primers and 13 reverse TRBJ primers, with assay-based and computational corrections for amplification bias. Restricted unique TRB V-J pairs and skewed V and J gene usage were observed in patient repertoires, most markedly in regulatory T cells. The study compared T-cell receptor beta repertoires of sorted regulatory, conventional CD4+ and CD8+ T cells in CD3G-deficient patients with those in healthy controls. Peripheral blood mononuclear cells were isolated by Ficoll density separation. Within the immunoSEQ assay, multiplex PCR amplified rearranged TRB loci from genomic DNA. TRB amplicons were sequenced on an Illumina HiSeq platform. Custom algorithms error-filtered the raw sequences and aligned the raw sequences to reference gene sequences, after which the immunoSEQ online tools were used for analysis. Productive and nonproductive TRB rearrangement frequencies were evaluated among both unique and total sequences. Group comparisons used t tests, Mann-Whitney tests or two-way ANOVA run in Prism software.

The chain links TRBV11-2 with TRBJ2-7, with TRBD2 matching 7 junction bases. This TCR derives from a human donor in good health. Sequencing was carried out using CD4+ T cells sorted from blood. The DNA reads as follows: TGTGCCAGCAGCTTAATTAGCGGGTACTACGAGCAGTACTTC. Protein translation: CASSLISGYYEQYF. With the portions outside the CDR3 filled from the reference TRBV11-2 and TRBJ2-7 genes, the complete variable region becomes EAGVAQSPRYKIIEKRQSVAFWCNPISGHATLYWYQQILGQGPKLLIQFQNNGVVDDSQLPKDRFSAERLKGVDSTLKIQPAKLEDSAVYLCASSLISGYYEQYFGPGTRLTVT.